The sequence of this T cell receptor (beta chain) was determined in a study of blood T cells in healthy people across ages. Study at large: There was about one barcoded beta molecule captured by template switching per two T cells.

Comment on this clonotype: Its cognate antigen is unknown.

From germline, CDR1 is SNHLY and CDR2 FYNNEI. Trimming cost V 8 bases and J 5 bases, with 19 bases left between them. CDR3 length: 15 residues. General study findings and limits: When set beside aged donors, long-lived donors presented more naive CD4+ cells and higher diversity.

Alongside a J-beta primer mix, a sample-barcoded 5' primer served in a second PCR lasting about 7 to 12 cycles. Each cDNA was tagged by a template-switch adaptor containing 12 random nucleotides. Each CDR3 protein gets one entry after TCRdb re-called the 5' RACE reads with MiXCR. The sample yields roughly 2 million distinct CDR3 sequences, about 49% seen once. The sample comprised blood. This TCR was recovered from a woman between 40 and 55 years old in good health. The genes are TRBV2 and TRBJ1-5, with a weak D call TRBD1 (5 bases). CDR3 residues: CASRIPQGPDQPQHF. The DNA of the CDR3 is TGTGCCAGCCGGATCCCCCAGGGACCCGATCAGCCCCAGCATTTT. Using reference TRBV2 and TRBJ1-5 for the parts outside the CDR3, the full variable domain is EPEVTQTPSHQVTQMGQEVILRCVPISNHLYFYWYRQILGQKVEFLVSFYNNEISEKSEIFDDQFSVERPDGSNFTLKIRSTKLEDSAMYFCASRIPQGPDQPQHFGDGTRLSIL.